This TCR beta chain was captured in a study of spatial heterogeneity in lung cancer. TCRdb called the 5' RACE reads again in MiXCR, with one record for every CDR3 protein. The sample includes several thousand distinct CDR3 sequences, about 5.8% of them seen just once. Time point indicated: sample taken at primary tumor resection. A total of 72 untreated early-stage non-small cell lung cancer patients served as donors. This clonotype is labeled as medium-sized. Its antigen is as yet unknown. Study-level points and caveats: One measure, the expanded intratumoral alpha and beta TCR count, tracked tumor mutation counts.

Germline V lookup: CDR1 SGHDT, CDR2 YYEEEE. V shed 3 bases and J shed 4 bases, with 13 bases lying between them. The CDR3 length is 14 residues. This receptor was taken from a male donor with early-stage non-small cell lung cancer. Source: lung tumor tissue, taken at surgery. The rearrangement links TRBV5-6 to TRBJ1-2; unclear D gene. The CDR3 sequence is CASSWEREGYGYTF. The CDR3 DNA reads TGTGCCAGCAGCTGGGAGAGGGAAGGCTATGGCTACACCTTC.